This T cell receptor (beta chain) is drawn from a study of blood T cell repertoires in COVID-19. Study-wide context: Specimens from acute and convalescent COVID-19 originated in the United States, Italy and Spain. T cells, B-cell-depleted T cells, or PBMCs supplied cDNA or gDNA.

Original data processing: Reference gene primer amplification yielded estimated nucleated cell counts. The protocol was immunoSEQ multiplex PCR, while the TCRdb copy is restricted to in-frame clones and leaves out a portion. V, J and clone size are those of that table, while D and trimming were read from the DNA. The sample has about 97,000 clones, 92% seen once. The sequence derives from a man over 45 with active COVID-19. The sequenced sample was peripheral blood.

CDR3 protein: CASSEQGRVETQYF. The CDR3, as DNA: TGTGCCAGCAGCGAACAGGGTCGGGTTGAGACCCAGTACTTC. The gene calls are TRBV9 and TRBJ2-5, with D tentatively TRBD1 (6 bases). There are 14 residues in the CDR3. Germline values: CDR1 SGDLS, CDR2 YYNGEE. V lost 3 bases and J lost 5, with 14 bases in between.